This TCR beta chain was sequenced for a study of cytomegalovirus exposure and HLA in healthy donors (dated by TCRdb to between 2016 and 2019). For context, the study as a whole: According to an earlier analysis of 550 to 700 of the donors, 150 million to 200 million T cells yielded 117 million unique TCR beta sequences and around 280 Gb of sequence data. An early release that covered several hundred HLA-typed donors contained approximately 300 gigabases of sequencing data and approximately 85 million unique TCR sequences. Of the 300 to 450 genotyped donors, approximately 80% fell in the genetic ancestry cluster associated with self-reported Caucasian donors. The study aimed to test whether signatures of past pathogen exposure could be identified by cataloging public T cell receptors. Using immunosequencing, the study profiled T cell repertoires from 640 or so subjects and related those repertoires to cytomegalovirus serostatus. Along with the roughly 670-subject first cohort, a separate validation cohort of over 90 different subjects was used. The study combined high-throughput TCR immunosequencing, statistical association of individual TCRs with disease status, and machine learning to predict cytomegalovirus infection status. To study patterns of TCR occurrence, a later analysis re-analyzed previously published TCR beta repertoires from 600 to 750 donors and added high-resolution HLA genotyping. Rather than drawing on any new phenotypic data, the later analysis identified candidate immune exposures from TCR beta sequences and the way those sequences occurred across donors. To decide whether each TCR beta V gene segment behaved as functional or pseudogenic, an earlier analysis of over 500 of the donors relied on high-throughput TCR beta sequencing. Alongside the repertoire data, information on donor age, sex, ethnicity and CMV serostatus was compiled. In a later genetic analysis, genome-wide SNP genotypes for about three fifths of the 666 donors were used, and that subset was treated as a discovery cohort. All discovery cohort repertoires had been generated on a single sequencing platform. Both class I and class II loci were covered by HLA typing, at four-digit resolution. The number of donors typed differed by locus, with roughly 629-640 for A, B, C, DRB1 and DQB1, roughly 520 for DQA1, approximately 580 for DPA1, and around 460 for DPB1. A few DR-DQ haplotypes were treated as single units for association and clustering because of strong linkage in the cohort. On average, roughly 240,000 unique TCR beta nucleotide sequences were sequenced per donor among a few hundred genotyped donors of the cohort, with roughly 18% of those sequences being non-productive.

The receptor library was made with the immunoSEQ multiplex PCR assay. For the multiplex PCR, a mixture combining 60 forward primers for TCR Vbeta segments and 13 reverse primers for TCR Jbeta segments was used. A multiplex PCR assay on genomic DNA amplified the CDR3 region of rearranged TCR beta genes. Amplified TCR beta libraries were sequenced as 87-base-pair reads on the Illumina HiSeq System. From the authors' description of their analysis: A later analysis counted some 74 million unique TCR beta chains across the 640 or so repertoires, and around 9.9 million of these chains were shared by at least two donors. To remove PCR and sequencing errors, raw reads were error-corrected and collapsed into unique sequences using a nearest-neighbor algorithm that merged closely related sequences. V, D and J gene segments were assigned by aligning CDR3 sequences to IMGT reference sequences. For a sequence to be retained, at least a six-nucleotide match to both a V gene segment and a J gene segment was required. Rearrangements were classified as productive when the CDR3 lacked stop codons and remained in frame with V and J, and all other rearrangements were classified as non-productive. CDR3 was defined by IMGT convention, running from the second conserved V-encoded cysteine to the conserved J-encoded phenylalanine. The earlier analysis of about 610 of the donors excluded sequences that lacked an unambiguous match to a single V gene segment. In an earlier analysis of several hundred of the donors, V segments were called functional above 56.7% productive rearrangements and were called segregating when the between-donor standard deviation exceeded 5%. A statistical classification framework was built to diagnose cytomegalovirus status from the catalog of TCR beta chain sequences. V and J gene assignment, in a later analysis, came from comparing TCR nucleotide sequences with IMGT/GENE-DB human TR gene sequences. The TCRdist pipeline was used in a later analysis to assign CDR3 sequences and most-parsimonious VDJ recombination scenarios. In a later analysis, each TCR beta chain was defined by its CDR3 amino acid sequence together with its V-gene family, and reads lacking a unique V-gene family were excluded. To address suspected cross-contamination and a sequencing artifact, a later analysis removed some 620 highly shared, low-generation-probability nucleotide sequences. In a later analysis, a clonal expansion index for each public chain was calculated from normalized within-repertoire ranks of inferred template counts. Generation probabilities in a later analysis came from a VDJ recombination model fitted to out-of-frame rearrangements, and those results were checked against IGoR. A later analysis scored TCR-TCR, TCR-HLA and TCR-CMV co-occurrence with hypergeometric tests, applying a repertoire-size bias correction to TCR pairs. A later analysis estimated false discovery rates by permuting HLA or CMV assignments 20 times. In a later analysis, co-occurring TCRs were grouped with DBSCAN, and TCRdist sequence similarity was added when clustering was performed within HLA-allele-positive subsets. Repertoires with fewer than 30,000 or more than 120,000 public chains, plus five repertoires with anomalous nucleotide sharing, were excluded from co-occurrence clustering. Imported from immuneACCESS, the table was reduced by TCRdb to in-frame sequences with V and J called. These copies leave out some clones; in studies compared against another copy, an unresolved V gene accounts for under half, and the cause of the remainder is not known. V and J calls and clone size come straight from that table; D and trimming were deduced from the DNA. In all, the sample holds around 40,000 clones, and around 87% of those were seen once. The ten most abundant clones make up around 8% of the sample.

In total, more than 500 healthy bone marrow donors made up the cohort. At the time of sampling, all cohort members were nominally healthy, though unrecorded immune exposures were likely present. The donor tested CMV seropositive, placing the donor among the approximately 290 seropositive members of the cohort. A peripheral blood sample was collected from each donor, and TCR beta sequencing was performed on peripheral blood mononuclear cells. The Qiagen DNeasy Blood Extraction Kit was used to extract genomic DNA from the blood cell samples. The CDR3 contains 13 residues, cysteine and phenylalanine counted. The sequence is cut down to CDR3 DNA, 39 bases in frame from base 1. V and J lose 6 bases and 4 bases, and a span of 12 bases separates them. For CDR1 and CDR2, the germline V gene (reference sequence) lists MNHNY and SVGAGI. The research as a whole found: When HLA alleles, especially DR and DQ, strongly co-occurred, TCR associations were difficult to assign to individual alleles. In a later genetic analysis, fewer N-insertions in productive TCRs were reported among donors in an Asian-associated ancestry cluster than the approximately 670-donor mean. A later genetic analysis associated a missense DCLRE1C variant with V-gene and J-gene trimming of TCR beta chains, and an independent cohort replicated the association. The cohort was sequenced for TCR beta chains only, and without alpha or paired-chain data the features that could be detected were limited. The 87-base-pair reads could not distinguish some IMGT-functional V segments, including TRBV6-2 and TRBV6-3, so those segments were excluded. Because counts were too low, approximately 18 rarely observed V segments, including chromosome 9 orphons, were excluded from the earlier analysis of a few hundred of the donors. While some public TCRs were present in many individuals, most TCR sequences turned up only very rarely across donors. Cytomegalovirus status was reported to be diagnosed by the classifier with high specificity and sensitivity in both the original and validation cohorts. In vitro tests confirmed that a few of the cytomegalovirus-associated TCR beta chains recognize cytomegalovirus antigens. Linkage disequilibrium might explain the correlated functional status among segregating V segments, but an unknown experimental factor could not be ruled out. A cluster of highly shared sequence variants was judged likely to be a technical artifact of the sequencing pipeline. A further reported finding was that TCR beta sequences accurately predicted the HLA-A and HLA-B alleles for most subjects in the first cohort. A later analysis found that most CMV-associated TCR beta chains appeared HLA-restricted, with HLA associations seemingly driven largely by CMV exposure. A total of around 150 TCR beta chains were listed by the study as associated with cytomegalovirus. In a later analysis, the rate of TCR association differed among HLA loci, with DRB1 alleles having the most associated TCRs and HLA-C alleles having the fewest. The authors suggested that the approach could potentially be generalized to other disease states and immunological phenotypes. Presence/absence analyses assumed roughly uniform sequencing depth across donors, an assumption that may not hold. Because HLA typing was unavailable for some donors at each locus, only the typed subset was used in association tests. Specific HLA alleles were associated with more than 15,000 TCR beta sequences at a false discovery rate of 0.05 in a later analysis. A later analysis found that HLA-associated TCR beta chains were more clonally expanded and had lower generation probabilities than equally common non-associated chains. Immune exposure information for the cohort was limited to CMV serostatus. In a later analysis, several top co-occurrence clusters were reported to appear linked to parvovirus B19, influenza, CMV and Epstein-Barr virus. An earlier analysis of approximately 570 of the donors showed that most TCR beta V segments appeared in productive rearrangements either about 87% or about 30% of the time, which broadly matched IMGT annotations.

Comments on this clone: What antigen it recognizes has not been identified. Per-nucleotide qualities are absent, and no much larger clonotype sits a single base away.

The source material was PBMCs. Rearrangement joined TRBV6-6 to TRBJ1-2; TRBD1 might be the D gene, on 6 matching bases. This receptor was obtained from a woman aged 40 to 50 in good health and CMV-seropositive. For the CDR3, the sequence is CASRMTGRYGYTF. The DNA sequence is as follows: TGTGCCAGCAGAATGACAGGTCGCTATGGCTACACCTTC.